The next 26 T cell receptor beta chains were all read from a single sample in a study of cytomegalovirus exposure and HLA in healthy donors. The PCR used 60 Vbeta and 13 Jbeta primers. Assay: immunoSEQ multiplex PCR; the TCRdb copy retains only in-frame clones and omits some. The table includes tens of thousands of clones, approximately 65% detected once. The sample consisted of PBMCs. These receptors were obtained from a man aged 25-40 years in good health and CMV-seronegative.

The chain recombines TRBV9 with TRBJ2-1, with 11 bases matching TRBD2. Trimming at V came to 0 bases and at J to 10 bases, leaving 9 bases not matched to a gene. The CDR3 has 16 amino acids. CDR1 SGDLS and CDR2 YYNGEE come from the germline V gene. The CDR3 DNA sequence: TGTGCCAGCAGCGTAGGTAGCGGGGGGGCCTCTAGGGAGCAGTTCTTC. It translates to CASSVGSGGASREQFF.

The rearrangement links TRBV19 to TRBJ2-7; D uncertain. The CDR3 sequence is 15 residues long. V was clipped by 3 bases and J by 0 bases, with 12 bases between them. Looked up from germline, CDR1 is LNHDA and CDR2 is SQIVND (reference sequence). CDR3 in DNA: TGTGCCAGTAGTATGTCACTCCTCTTCTCCTACGAGCAGTACTTC. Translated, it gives CASSMSLLFSYEQYF. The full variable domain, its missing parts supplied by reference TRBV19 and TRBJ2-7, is DGGITQSPKYLFRKEGQNVTLSCEQNLNHDAMYWYRQDPGQGLRLIYYSQIVNDFQKGDIAEGYSVSREKKESFPLTVTSAQKNPTAFYLCASSMSLLFSYEQYFGPGTRLTVT.

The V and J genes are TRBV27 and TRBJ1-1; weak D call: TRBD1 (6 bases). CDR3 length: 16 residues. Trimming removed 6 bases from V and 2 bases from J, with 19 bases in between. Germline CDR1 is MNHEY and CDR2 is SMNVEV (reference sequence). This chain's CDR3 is CASSRLRTETNTEAFF. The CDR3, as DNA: TGTGCCAGCAGCCGCCTCCGGACAGAGACCAACACTGAAGCTTTCTTT.

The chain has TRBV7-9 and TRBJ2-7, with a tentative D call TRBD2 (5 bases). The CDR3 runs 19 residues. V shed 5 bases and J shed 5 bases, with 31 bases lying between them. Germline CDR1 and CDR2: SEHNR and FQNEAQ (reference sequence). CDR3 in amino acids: CASSHRLDSAGPLLHEQYF. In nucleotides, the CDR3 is TGTGCCAGCAGCCATCGTTTGGATAGCGCGGGCCCACTTCTTCACGAGCAGTACTTC.

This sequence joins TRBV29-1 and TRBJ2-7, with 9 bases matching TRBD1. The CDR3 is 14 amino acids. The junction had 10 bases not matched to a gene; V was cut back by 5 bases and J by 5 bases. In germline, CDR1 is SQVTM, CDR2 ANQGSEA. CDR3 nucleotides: TGCAGCGTTCAGTCGACAGGGGGTGCCCACGAGCAGTACTTC. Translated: CSVQSTGGAHEQYF.

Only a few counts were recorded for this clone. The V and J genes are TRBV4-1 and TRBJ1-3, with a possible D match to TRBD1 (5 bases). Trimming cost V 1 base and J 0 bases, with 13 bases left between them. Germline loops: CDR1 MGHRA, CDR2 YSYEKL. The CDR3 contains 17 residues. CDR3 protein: CASSQAPGLLSGNTIYF. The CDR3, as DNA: TGCGCCAGCAGCCAAGCGCCGGGACTACTCTCTGGAAACACCATATATTTT.

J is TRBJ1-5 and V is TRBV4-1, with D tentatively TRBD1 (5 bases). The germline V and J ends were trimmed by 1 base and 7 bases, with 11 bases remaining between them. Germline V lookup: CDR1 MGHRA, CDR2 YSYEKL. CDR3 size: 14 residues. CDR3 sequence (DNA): TGCGCCAGCAGCCAAGCCAGGCAGGGCCAGCCCCAGCATTTT. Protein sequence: CASSQARQGQPQHF.

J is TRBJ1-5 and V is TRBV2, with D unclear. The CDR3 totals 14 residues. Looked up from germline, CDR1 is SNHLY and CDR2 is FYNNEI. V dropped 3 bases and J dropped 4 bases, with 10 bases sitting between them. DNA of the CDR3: TGTGCCAGCAGTGATGGTCCCGGGAATCAGCCCCAGCATTTT. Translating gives CASSDGPGNQPQHF.

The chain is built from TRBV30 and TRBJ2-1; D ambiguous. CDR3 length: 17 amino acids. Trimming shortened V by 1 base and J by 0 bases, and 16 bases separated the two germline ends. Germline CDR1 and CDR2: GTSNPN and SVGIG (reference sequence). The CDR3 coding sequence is TGTGCCTGGAGTGCTCTAGACCCAATCCACTCCTACAATGAGCAGTTCTTC. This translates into CAWSALDPIHSYNEQFF. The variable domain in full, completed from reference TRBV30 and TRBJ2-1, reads SQTIHQWPATLVQPVGSPLSLECTVEGTSNPNLYWYRQAAGRGLQLLFYSVGIGQISSEVPQNLSASRPQDRQFILSSKKLLLSDSGFYLCAWSALDPIHSYNEQFFGPGTRLTVL.

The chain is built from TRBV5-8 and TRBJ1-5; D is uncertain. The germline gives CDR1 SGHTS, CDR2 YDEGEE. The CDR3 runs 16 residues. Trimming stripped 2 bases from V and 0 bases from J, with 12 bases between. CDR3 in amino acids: CASSFSAGYSNQPQHF. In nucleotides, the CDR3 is TGTGCCAGCAGCTTTTCCGCGGGCTATAGCAATCAGCCCCAGCATTTT.

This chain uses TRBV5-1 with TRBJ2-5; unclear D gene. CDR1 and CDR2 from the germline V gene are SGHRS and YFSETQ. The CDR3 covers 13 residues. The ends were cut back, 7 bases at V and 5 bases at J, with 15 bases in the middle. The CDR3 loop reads CASSRAEMETQYF. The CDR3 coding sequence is TGCGCCAGCTCCCGTGCGGAGATGGAGACCCAGTACTTC.

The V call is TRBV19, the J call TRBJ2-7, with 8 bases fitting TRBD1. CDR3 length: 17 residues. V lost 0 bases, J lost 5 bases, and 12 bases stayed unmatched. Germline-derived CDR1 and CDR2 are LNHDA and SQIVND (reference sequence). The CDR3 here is CASSIDLETGVVDEQYF. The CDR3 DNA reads TGTGCCAGTAGTATAGATCTGGAGACAGGGGTAGTGGACGAGCAGTACTTC.

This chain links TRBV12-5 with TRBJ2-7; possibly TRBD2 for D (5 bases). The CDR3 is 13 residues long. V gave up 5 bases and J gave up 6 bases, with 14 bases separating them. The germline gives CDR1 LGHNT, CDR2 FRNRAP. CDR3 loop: CASGPRGESEQYF. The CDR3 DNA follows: TGTGCTAGTGGTCCTCGGGGAGAGAGCGAGCAGTACTTC.

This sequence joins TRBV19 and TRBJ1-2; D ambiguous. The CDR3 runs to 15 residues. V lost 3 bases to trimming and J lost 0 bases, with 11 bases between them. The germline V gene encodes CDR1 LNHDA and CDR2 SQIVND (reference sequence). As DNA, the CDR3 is TGTGCCAGTAGTATGGTCGAGAATACTAACTATGGCTACACCTTC. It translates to CASSMVENTNYGYTF.

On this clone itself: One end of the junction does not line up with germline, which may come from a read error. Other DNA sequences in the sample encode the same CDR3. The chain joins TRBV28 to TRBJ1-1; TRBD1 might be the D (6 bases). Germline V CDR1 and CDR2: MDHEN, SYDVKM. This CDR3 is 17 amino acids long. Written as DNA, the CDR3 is TGCGCCAGCAGTTTCTCGCCTGAACAGGGTTTGAACACTGAAGCTTTCTTT. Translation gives CASSFSPEQGLNTEAFF.

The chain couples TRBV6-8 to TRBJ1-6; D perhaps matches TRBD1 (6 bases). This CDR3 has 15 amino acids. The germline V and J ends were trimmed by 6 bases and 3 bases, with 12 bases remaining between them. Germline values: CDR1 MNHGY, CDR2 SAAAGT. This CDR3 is CASRQGHHYNSPLHF. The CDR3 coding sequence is TGTGCCAGCAGACAGGGCCATCACTATAATTCACCCCTCCACTTT.

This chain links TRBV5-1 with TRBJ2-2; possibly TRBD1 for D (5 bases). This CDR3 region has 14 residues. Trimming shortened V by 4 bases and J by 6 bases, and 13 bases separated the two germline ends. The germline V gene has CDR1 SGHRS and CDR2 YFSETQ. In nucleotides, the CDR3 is TGCGCCAGCAGCGGCACGACAGTACCCGGGGAGCTGTTTTTT. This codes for CASSGTTVPGELFF.

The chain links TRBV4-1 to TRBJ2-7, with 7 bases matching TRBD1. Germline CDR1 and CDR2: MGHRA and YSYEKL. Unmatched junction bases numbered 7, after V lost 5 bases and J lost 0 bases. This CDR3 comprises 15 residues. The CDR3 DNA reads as TGCGCCAGCAGCGGGGACAGCGCAAGCTCCTACGAGCAGTACTTC. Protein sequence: CASSGDSASSYEQYF.

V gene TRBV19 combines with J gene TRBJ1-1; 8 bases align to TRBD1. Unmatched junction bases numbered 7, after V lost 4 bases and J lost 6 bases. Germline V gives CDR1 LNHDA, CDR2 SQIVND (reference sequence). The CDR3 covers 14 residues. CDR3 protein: CASSTQGAWAEAFF. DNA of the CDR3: TGTGCCAGTAGTACGCAGGGGGCTTGGGCTGAAGCTTTCTTT.

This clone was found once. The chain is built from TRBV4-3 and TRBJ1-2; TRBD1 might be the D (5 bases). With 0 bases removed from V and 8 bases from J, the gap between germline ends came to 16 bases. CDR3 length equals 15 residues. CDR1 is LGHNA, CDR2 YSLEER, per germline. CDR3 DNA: TGCGCCAGCAGCCAAGAAGTCCTCACGGGGGTAGGCTACACCTTC. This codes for CASSQEVLTGVGYTF.

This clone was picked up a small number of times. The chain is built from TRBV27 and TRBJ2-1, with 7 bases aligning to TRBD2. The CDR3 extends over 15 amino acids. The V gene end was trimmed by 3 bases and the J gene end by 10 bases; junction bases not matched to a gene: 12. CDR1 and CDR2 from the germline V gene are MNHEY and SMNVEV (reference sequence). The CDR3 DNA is TGTGCCAGCAGTTTGGTAGCTGGCGGGAGTGGAGAGCAGTTCTTC. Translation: CASSLVAGGSGEQFF.

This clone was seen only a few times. CDR3: CASSTGLGTDTQYF. The CDR3 nucleotides are TGTGCCAGCAGTACAGGGTTGGGCACAGATACGCAGTATTTT. The rearrangement links TRBV25-1 to TRBJ2-3; D may be TRBD1 (6 bases). The CDR3 loop spans 14 amino acids. Trimming removed 5 bases at V and 1 base at J, with 10 bases between. Germline V gene sequence: CDR1 MGHDK, CDR2 SYGVNS.

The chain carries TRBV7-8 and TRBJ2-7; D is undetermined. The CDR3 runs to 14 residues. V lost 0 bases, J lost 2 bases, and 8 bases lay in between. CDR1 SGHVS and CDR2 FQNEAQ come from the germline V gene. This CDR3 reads CASSLAEITYEQYF. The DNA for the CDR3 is TGTGCCAGCAGCTTAGCGGAGATAACCTACGAGCAGTACTTC.

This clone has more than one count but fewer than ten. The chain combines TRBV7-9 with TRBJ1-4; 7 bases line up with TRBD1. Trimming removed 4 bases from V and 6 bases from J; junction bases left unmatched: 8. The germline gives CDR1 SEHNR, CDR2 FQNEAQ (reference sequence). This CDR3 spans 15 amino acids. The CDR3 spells CASSSTGVEDEKLFF. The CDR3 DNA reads TGTGCCAGCAGCTCTACAGGGGTGGAGGATGAAAAACTGTTTTTT. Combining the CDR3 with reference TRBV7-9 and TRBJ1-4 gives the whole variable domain DTGVSQNPRHKITKRGQNVTFRCDPISEHNRLYWYRQTLGQGPEFLTYFQNEAQLEKSRLLSDRFSAERPKGSFSTLEIQRTEQGDSAMYLCASSSTGVEDEKLFFGSGTQLSVL.

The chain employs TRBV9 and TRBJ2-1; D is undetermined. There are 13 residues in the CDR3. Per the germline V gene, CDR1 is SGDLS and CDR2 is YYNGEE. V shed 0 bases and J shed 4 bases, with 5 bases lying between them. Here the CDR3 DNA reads TGTGCCAGCAGCGTAGTAGCTTACAATGAGCAGTTCTTC. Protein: CASSVVAYNEQFF. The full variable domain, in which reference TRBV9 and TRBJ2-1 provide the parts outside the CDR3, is DSGVTQTPKHLITATGQRVTLRCSPRSGDLSVYWYQQSLDQGLQFLIQYYNGEERAKGNILERFSAQQFPDLHSELNLSSLELGDSALYFCASSVVAYNEQFFGPGTRLTVL.

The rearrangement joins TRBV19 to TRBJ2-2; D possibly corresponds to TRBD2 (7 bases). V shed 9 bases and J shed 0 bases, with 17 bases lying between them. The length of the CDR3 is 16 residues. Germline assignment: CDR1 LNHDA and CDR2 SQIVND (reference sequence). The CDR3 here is CASKLGGAANTGELFF. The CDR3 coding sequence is TGTGCCAGCAAGCTAGGGGGGGCCGCGAACACCGGGGAGCTGTTTTTT.